Sequencing of this TCR beta chain was carried out in a study of cytomegalovirus exposure and HLA in healthy donors. Study results and caveats: An Asian-associated ancestry cluster reportedly showed fewer N-insertions than the roughly 670-donor mean in a later analysis. TCR beta chains numbering roughly 150 were designated cytomegalovirus-associated. TCR beta chains associated with HLA were, in a later analysis, more clonally expanded than equally common others. The later analysis indicated that the majority of CMV-associated TCR beta chains appeared HLA-restricted.

This CDR3 has 17 residues. The germline V gene has CDR1 MDHEN and CDR2 SYDVKM. V was clipped by 3 bases and J by 0 bases, with 15 bases between them. This PCR relied on a set of 60 Vbeta primers and 13 Jbeta primers. Libraries were prepared by immunoSEQ multiplex PCR; TCRdb keeps only in-frame clonotypes and omits some of them. The sample includes 80,000 to 95,000 clones, around 75% of them seen just once. As for this clone: Its antigen is unidentified.

What was sequenced was PBMCs. The chain employs TRBV28 and TRBJ2-4, with a tentative D call TRBD1 (6 bases). The TCR comes from a woman between 35 and 50 years old in good health and CMV-seropositive. The CDR3 DNA reads TGTGCCAGCAGTTTGACCGGGACAAACCTAGCCAAAAACATTCAGTACTTC. Its translation: CASSLTGTNLAKNIQYF.